The clone carrying this T cell receptor beta chain occurred a few times. Study processing details: Clinicopathological groups of papillary thyroid cancer showed CDR3 differences that were used to build a distant-metastasis classifier. From the PCR reads, TCRdb re-called clones with MiXCR. Clone size and V and J calls follow TCRdb, not the original study. The profile shows tens of thousands of clones, 25% to 30% of them singletons. The data stem from a study of metastatic and nonmetastatic thyroid tumors. For the study at large: Repertoires were compared across blood and tumor or nodule tissue from malignant and benign thyroid patients.

Patients were all untreated before their thyroid surgery. The CDR3 loop spans 14 amino acids. Germline V CDR1 and CDR2: MDHEN, SYDVKM. Trimming took 1 base from V and 4 from J; bases not matched to a gene: 1. The genes are TRBV28 and TRBJ1-5; TRBD1 agrees at 7 bases. Source material: blood. The clonotype comes from a male donor with papillary thyroid cancer or a benign thyroid nodule (not recorded which). Some clones in this sample may be carry-over from other donors' samples. CDR3: CASSLSGGNQPQHF. The CDR3 DNA reads as TGTGCCAGCAGTTTATCAGGGGGGAATCAGCCCCAGCATTTT.